This T cell receptor beta chain originates from a study of brain metastases from non-small cell lung cancer. TCRdb's table, derived via immunoSEQ multiplex PCR, lists solely in-frame clones and lacks some. The table lists 2,500 or so clones, over 85% of them singletons. This TCR derives from a donor at least 40 years old with non-small cell lung cancer. Sequenced sample: primary lung tumor tissue.

CDR3 amino acids: CASSLGGQVAASPLHF. As DNA, the CDR3 is TGCGCCAGCAGCTTGGGGGGACAGGTTGCAGCTTCACCCCTCCACTTT. The chain links TRBV5-1 to TRBJ1-6; 8 bases match TRBD1. The CDR3 is made up of 16 amino acids. Losses at the gene ends were 0 bases for V and 9 bases for J; bases not matched to a gene: 8. Germline loops: CDR1 SGHRS, CDR2 YFSETQ.